One sample yielded the 20 T cell receptor beta chains listed below, sequenced in a study of response to subunit inactivated influenza vaccine. TCRdb ran MiXCR on the RT-PCR reads and lists one entry per CDR3 protein. Counted here are roughly 780,000 distinct CDR3 sequences, 18% occurring once; the ten biggest clones make up about 11%. The sample was PBMCs from blood, taken around 5 days after vaccination. The source of these receptors is a man in his fifties who received an inactivated influenza vaccine.

V usage is TRBV12-3 or TRBV12-4 and J usage is TRBJ2-1; D unresolved. Trimming removed 3 bases from V and 6 bases from J, with 9 bases in between. The CDR3 extends over 13 amino acids. The CDR3 DNA follows: TGTGCCAGCAGTTTTCTCCCCTTCAATGAGCAGTTCTTC. Translated, it gives CASSFLPFNEQFF.

The sample holds a few counts of this clonotype. This rearrangement joins TRBV7-2 to TRBJ2-7, with TRBD1 matching over 9 bases. The CDR3 is 15 residues long. The V and J ends lost 5 bases and 6 bases, in that order; junction bases with no gene match: 11. CDR1 and CDR2 (germline): SGHTA, FQGNSA. The CDR3 DNA reads TGTGCCAGCAGCCTTGAGGGGACAGGGAGGGCCGAGCAGTACTTC. It is translated as CASSLEGTGRAEQYF. The full variable domain, with the rest looked up from reference TRBV7-2 and TRBJ2-7, is GAGVSQSPSNKVTEKGKDVELRCDPISGHTALYWYRQSLGQGLEFLIYFQGNSAPDKSGLPSDRFSAERTGGSVSTLTIQRTQQEDSAVYLCASSLEGTGRAEQYFGPGTRLTVT.

A single count supports this clonotype. The genes are TRBV27 and TRBJ2-7, with 9 bases identical to TRBD2. Germline trimming cut 0 bases from V and 2 bases from J; bases unmatched to any gene: 5. CDR3 length: 16 amino acids. Per germline, CDR1 MNHEY and CDR2 SMNVEV (reference sequence). This CDR3 reads CASSLSQREVPYEQYF. CDR3 bases: TGTGCCAGCAGTTTATCCCAGCGGGAGGTCCCCTACGAGCAGTACTTC.

This sequence joins TRBV21-1 and TRBJ2-7; the table's TRBD1 call for D was not verified on the DNA. TRBV21-1 is assigned pseudogene status. The CDR3 spans 16 residues. This CDR3 is CASSKGTGQMTYEQYF. The CDR3 nucleotides are TGTGCCAGCAGCAAGGGTACAGGGCAAATGACCTACGAGCAGTACTTC.

This clonotype has just a few counts. This sequence joins TRBV5-6 and TRBJ1-3, with D hard to call. The V end was cut by 3 bases, the J end by 3 bases, with 10 bases between. This CDR3 contains 14 residues. Per germline, CDR1 SGHDT and CDR2 YYEEEE. CDR3 DNA sequence: TGTGCCAGCAGCTGGAAGGTTTATGGAAACACCATATATTTT. Amino acid sequence: CASSWKVYGNTIYF.

By sample fraction, this clonotype is medium-sized. The J gene is TRBJ2-1, the V gene TRBV4-3, with D unclear. V lost 1 base and J lost 3, with 7 bases in between. The CDR3 loop spans 14 amino acids. The V gene's germline CDR1 is LGHNA and CDR2 YSLEER. CDR3 nucleotides: TGCGCCAGCAGCCAAGGTCTTTTCTACAATGAGCAGTTCTTC. The encoded protein is CASSQGLFYNEQFF.

V gene TRBV9 combines with J gene TRBJ2-1, with 9 bases matching TRBD2. Germline lookup yields CDR1 SGDLS and CDR2 YYNGEE. The CDR3 loop spans 16 amino acids. Trimming cost V 3 bases and J 6 bases; bases outside gene matches: 10. The CDR3 nucleotides are TGTGCCAGCAGCGCATCTAGCGGGGCAGGGGGCAATGAGCAGTTCTTC. Protein sequence: CASSASSGAGGNEQFF.

This rearrangement joins TRBV28 to TRBJ2-1; TRBD2 matches at 7 bases. Unmatched junction bases numbered 6, after V lost 3 bases and J lost 7 bases. Germline V lookup: CDR1 MDHEN, CDR2 SYDVKM. The CDR3 loop spans 14 amino acids. The CDR3 is CASSLGGRANEQFF. Here the CDR3 DNA reads TGTGCCAGCAGTTTGGGTGGGAGGGCGAATGAGCAGTTCTTC. Full variable domain (remainder filled in from reference TRBV28 and TRBJ2-1): DVKVTQSSRYLVKRTGEKVFLECVQDMDHENMFWYRQDPGLGLRLIYFSYDVKMKEKGDIPEGYSVSREKKERFSLILESASTNQTSMYLCASSLGGRANEQFFGPGTRLTVL.

V usage is TRBV30 and J usage is TRBJ2-3, with D hard to call. Germline V CDR1 and CDR2: GTSNPN, SVGIG (reference sequence). The CDR3 extends over 15 amino acids. The V gene lost 1 base and the J gene lost 0 bases, with 11 bases spanning the gap. The CDR3 DNA reads TGTGCCTGGAGTGGCAAATCCCGGAGCACAGATACGCAGTATTTT. Translated, it gives CAWSGKSRSTDTQYF.

This clonotype showed up just a few times. This chain links TRBV20-1 with TRBJ2-3; D ambiguous. V lost 1 base to trimming and J lost 2 bases, with 13 bases between them. Germline V gene data show CDR1 as DFQATT and CDR2 as SNEGSKA (reference sequence). CDR3 length: 15 amino acids. The CDR3: CSARVMGRNTDTQYF. The CDR3 region has the DNA TGCAGTGCTAGAGTTATGGGCCGCAACACAGATACGCAGTATTTT.

About this clonotype: A much larger clone lies a single base off, so this may be a read error. Because it lacks the conserved phenylalanine or tryptophan at the end, this CDR3 is likely a read error. The DNA is omitted, as the CDR3 cannot be located on it reliably, and the CDR3 follows TCRdb's listing. This chain uses TRBV10-2 with TRBJ2-7; the listed D gene, TRBD2, was not tested against the DNA. Germline CDR1 reads WSHSY; CDR2 reads SAAADI. The CDR3 has 16 amino acids, counting both end residues. The CDR3 protein is CASSESYRSSGGDQTL.

The chain is built from TRBV5-1 and TRBJ2-7; the D gene could be TRBD1 or TRBD2 (6 bases each). Trimming shortened V by 4 bases and J by 11 bases, and 22 bases separated the two germline ends. CDR1 and CDR2 (germline): SGHRS, YFSETQ. The CDR3 has 14 amino acids. This CDR3 is CASSPIGGHVFEYF. The CDR3 DNA is TGCGCCAGCAGCCCCATCGGGGGACATGTATTTGAGTACTTC. Looking up the rest from reference TRBV5-1 and TRBJ2-7 gives the full variable domain: KAGVTQTPRYLIKTRGQQVTLSCSPISGHRSVSWYQQTPGQGLQFLFEYFSETQRNKGNFPGRFSGRQFSNSRSEMNVSTLELGDSALYLCASSPIGGHVFEYFGPGTRLTVT.

The chain links TRBV20-1 to TRBJ1-6, with 7 bases that match TRBD1. The J segment lost 10 bases and the V segment lost 6 bases, leaving 12 bases of the junction unmatched. The V gene's germline CDR1 is DFQATT and CDR2 SNEGSKA (reference sequence). The CDR3 has 14 residues. CDR3 sequence: CSAPNPGQQSPLHF. The DNA of the CDR3 is TGCAGTGCGCCTAATCCGGGACAGCAGTCACCCCTCCACTTT.

This clonotype was counted only a few times. The chain is built from TRBV10-3 and TRBJ1-4; D perhaps matches TRBD1 (5 bases). Looked up from germline, CDR1 is ENHRY and CDR2 is SYGVKD. This CDR3 is built from 13 residues. Trimming removed 8 bases at V and 5 bases at J, with 12 bases between. CDR3 DNA sequence: TGTGCCATCGGGGGAGGGAAAAATGAAAAACTGTTTTTT. This sequence encodes CAIGGGKNEKLFF.

This clonotype has only a few counts. The chain uses TRBV7-2 and TRBJ2-5; D possibly corresponds to TRBD1 (6 bases). V was pared by 1 base and J by 2 bases, with 14 bases between. Germline V gene lookup returns CDR1 SGHTA and CDR2 FQGNSA. There are 16 residues in the CDR3. The CDR3 bases are TGTGCCAGCAGCTTAGGGGCATCCCAGGGGCAAGAGACCCAGTACTTC. As protein: CASSLGASQGQETQYF.

A note on this clonotype: A junction boundary mismatches the germline segment, possibly from a read error. This chain links TRBV20-1 with TRBJ1-1; D not resolved. The CDR3 loop spans 13 amino acids. Germline V lookup: CDR1 DFQATT, CDR2 SNEGSKA (reference sequence). CDR3 coding DNA: TGCAGTGCTAGATGGACGGCGAACTCTGAAGCTTTCTTT. This translates into CSARWTANSEAFF.

This clonotype was counted ten times or more. The CDR3 DNA follows: TGCAGTGCGCAAGACAGGGGGGGATTCACAGATACGCAGTATTTT. It translates to CSAQDRGGFTDTQYF. J is TRBJ2-3 and V is TRBV20-1; 9 positions agree with TRBD1. The germline CDR1 and CDR2 sequences are DFQATT and SNEGSKA (reference sequence). The CDR3 covers 15 residues. V lost 6 bases and J lost 2; bases outside the gene matches: 9.

V is TRBV9 and J is TRBJ2-7; D is possibly TRBD2 (6 bases). V lost 1 base, J lost 3 bases, and 11 bases lay in between. CDR3 length: 14 amino acids. The germline CDR1 and CDR2 sequences are SGDLS and YYNGEE. CDR3 sequence: CASSVTTSSYEQYF. The CDR3 region has the DNA TGTGCCAGCAGCGTAACCACTAGCAGCTACGAGCAGTACTTC.

This clonotype appeared a few times. V usage is TRBV10-3 and J usage is TRBJ1-5, with D unresolved. The germline V gene has CDR1 ENHRY and CDR2 SYGVKD. V shed 2 bases and J shed 4 bases, with 12 bases lying between them. CDR3 length: 15 amino acids. CDR3 loop: CAISEPRIRNQPQHF. The DNA of the CDR3 is TGTGCCATCAGTGAGCCGAGGATAAGGAATCAGCCCCAGCATTTT.

V usage is TRBV4-1 and J usage is TRBJ2-1; D tentatively reads TRBD1 or TRBD2 (6 bases each). The ends were cut back, 1 base at V and 4 bases at J, with 17 bases in the middle. Germline V gives CDR1 MGHRA, CDR2 YSYEKL. CDR3 size: 17 residues. The CDR3 protein is CASSQGVGGQRYNEQFF. The CDR3 DNA follows: TGCGCCAGCAGCCAAGGCGTGGGAGGACAGAGATACAATGAGCAGTTCTTC.